The source of this TCR delta chain is a study of γδ T cells in repeated Plasmodium falciparum infection. V lost 0 bases, J lost 0 bases, and 15 bases lay in between. The CDR3 contains 16 residues. Germline CDR1 reads NSMFDY; CDR2 reads ISSIKDK. TCRdb re-analyzed the multiplex PCR reads via CATT. The sample yields 40,000 to 55,000 delta-chain clones, 1.5% to 2% seen once. This clone was found many times. Other DNA sequences of this sample code for an identical CDR3. Flow sorting of PBMC yielded separate Vgamma9/Vdelta2+ and Vdelta2-negative gammadelta T cell populations for bulk repertoire analysis. This TCR came from a pool of human donors (malaria-infected and uninfected, not separated). This chain links TRAV29/DV5 with TRDJ1; weak D call: TRDD3 (5 bases). The specimen sequenced was gamma-delta T cells from blood. CDR3: CAASAGESRDTDKLIF. The DNA of the CDR3 is TGTGCAGCAAGCGCCGGGGAATCTCGAGACACCGATAAACTCATCTTT.